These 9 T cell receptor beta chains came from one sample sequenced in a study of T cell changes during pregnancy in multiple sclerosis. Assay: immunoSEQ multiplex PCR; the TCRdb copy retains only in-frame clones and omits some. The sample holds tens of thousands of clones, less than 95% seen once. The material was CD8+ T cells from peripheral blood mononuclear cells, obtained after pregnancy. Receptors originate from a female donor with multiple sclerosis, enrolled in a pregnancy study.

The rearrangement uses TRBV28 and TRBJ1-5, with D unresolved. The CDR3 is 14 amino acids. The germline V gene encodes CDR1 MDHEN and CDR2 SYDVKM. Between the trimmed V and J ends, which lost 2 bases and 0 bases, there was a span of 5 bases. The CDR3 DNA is TGTGCCAGCAGTTTACAGGTTAGCAATCAGCCCCAGCATTTT. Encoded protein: CASSLQVSNQPQHF.

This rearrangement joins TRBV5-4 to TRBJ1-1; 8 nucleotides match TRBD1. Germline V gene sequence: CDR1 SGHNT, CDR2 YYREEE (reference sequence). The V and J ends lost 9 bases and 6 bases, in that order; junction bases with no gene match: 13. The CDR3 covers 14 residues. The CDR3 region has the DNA TGTGCCACCACCCGGACAGGGATTGTCCCTGAAGCTTTCTTT. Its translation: CATTRTGIVPEAFF. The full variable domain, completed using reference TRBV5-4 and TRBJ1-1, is ETGVTQSPTHLIKTRGQQVTLRCSSQSGHNTVSWYQQALGQGPQFIFQYYREEENGRGNFPPRFSGLQFPNYSSELNVNALELDDSALYLCATTRTGIVPEAFFGQGTRLTVV.

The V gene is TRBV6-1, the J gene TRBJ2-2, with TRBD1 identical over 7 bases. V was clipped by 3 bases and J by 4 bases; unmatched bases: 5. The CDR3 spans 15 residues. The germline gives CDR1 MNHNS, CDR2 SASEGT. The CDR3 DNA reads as TGTGCCAGCAGTGAGCCCGCAGGGGGCACCGGGGAGCTGTTTTTT. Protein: CASSEPAGGTGELFF.

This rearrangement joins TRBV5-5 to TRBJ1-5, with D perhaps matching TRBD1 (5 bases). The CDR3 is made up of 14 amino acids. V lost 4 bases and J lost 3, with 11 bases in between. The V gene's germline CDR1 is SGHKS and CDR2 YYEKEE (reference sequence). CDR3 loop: CASSEWTHNQPQHF. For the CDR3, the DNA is TGTGCCAGCAGCGAGTGGACACACAATCAGCCCCAGCATTTT.

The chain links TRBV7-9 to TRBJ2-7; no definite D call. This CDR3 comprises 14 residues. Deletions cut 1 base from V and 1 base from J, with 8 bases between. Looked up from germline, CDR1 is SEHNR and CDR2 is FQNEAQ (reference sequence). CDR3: CASSLDLQSYEQYF. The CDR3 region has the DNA TGTGCCAGCAGCTTAGATCTCCAGTCCTACGAGCAGTACTTC.

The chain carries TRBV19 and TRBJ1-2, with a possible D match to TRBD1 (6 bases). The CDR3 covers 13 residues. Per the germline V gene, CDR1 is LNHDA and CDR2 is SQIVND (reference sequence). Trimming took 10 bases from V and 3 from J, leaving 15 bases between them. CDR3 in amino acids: CATWDIAYYGYTF. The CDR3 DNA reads TGTGCCACTTGGGACATAGCATACTATGGCTACACCTTC.

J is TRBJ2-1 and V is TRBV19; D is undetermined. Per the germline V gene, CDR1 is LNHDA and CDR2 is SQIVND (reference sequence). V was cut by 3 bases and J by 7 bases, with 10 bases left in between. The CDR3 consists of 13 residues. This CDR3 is CASSISPVNEQFF. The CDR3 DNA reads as TGTGCCAGTAGTATCTCTCCAGTAAATGAGCAGTTCTTC.

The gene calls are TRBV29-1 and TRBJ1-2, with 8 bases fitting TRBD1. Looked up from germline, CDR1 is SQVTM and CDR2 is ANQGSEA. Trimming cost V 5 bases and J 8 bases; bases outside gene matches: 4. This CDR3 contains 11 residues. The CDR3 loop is CSVRTGKGYTF. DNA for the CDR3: TGCAGCGTTAGGACAGGGAAAGGCTACACCTTC.

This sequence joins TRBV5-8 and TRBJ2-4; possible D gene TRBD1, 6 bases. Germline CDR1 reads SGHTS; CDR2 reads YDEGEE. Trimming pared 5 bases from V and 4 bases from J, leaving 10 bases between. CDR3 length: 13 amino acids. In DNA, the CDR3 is TGTGCCAGCAGGGACAGAGTTAAAAACATTCAGTACTTC. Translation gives CASRDRVKNIQYF.